This T cell receptor beta chain was profiled in a study of CD8 T cells in Susac syndrome. The study, taken as a whole, reports: Only a relatively small number of individuals were included in the TCR sequencing and HLA analysis.

Reverse transcription of roughly 0.45 to 1 ug RNA used random hexamers. The immunoSEQ assay covered 54 Vbeta and 13 Jbeta segments for CDR3. TCRdb itself ran the immunoSEQ multiplex PCR reads through MiXCR, one entry per CDR3 protein. The repertoire holds around 190,000 distinct CDR3 sequences, with about 95% as singletons. Sequencing of TCR beta was carried out in blood CD8+ and CD4+ T cells. TEMRA cells underwent FACS enrichment and CD8+ and CD4+ T cells underwent negative isolation. This CDR3 contains 11 residues. The V gene's germline CDR1 is DFQATT and CDR2 SNEGSKA (reference sequence). Trimming removed 1 base from V and 3 bases from J, with 4 bases in between. To note about this clonotype: Its antigen is undetermined.

Material for sequencing was CD4+ T cells from PBMCs. The TCR originated in a human donor in good health. The rearrangement joins TRBV20-1 to TRBJ2-7; D gene ambiguous. The CDR3 DNA sequence: TGCAGTGCTAGAGTTCTCTACGAGCAGTACTTC. Translated, it gives CSARVLYEQYF.